A single sample is the source of the 26 T cell receptor beta chains below, sequenced in a study of blood T cell repertoires in COVID-19. TCRdb keeps only in-frame clones here, not all; method: immunoSEQ multiplex PCR. The sample has about 140,000 clones; more than 75% are singletons. Source material: peripheral blood. These receptors were collected from a man over 45 with active COVID-19.

Points on this clone: Other nucleotide sequences in the sample specify the same CDR3. The chain recombines TRBV18 with TRBJ2-6, with D possibly matching TRBD2 (6 bases). V lost 2 bases and J 2 bases, leaving 7 bases between the germline ends. The length of the CDR3 is 15 residues. Germline loops: CDR1 KGHSH, CDR2 LQKENI. The CDR3 DNA is TGTGCCAGCTCACCAGCGGGAACTGGGGCCAACGTCCTGACTTTC. It translates to CASSPAGTGANVLTF.

This sequence joins TRBV3-1 (or the pseudogene TRBV3-2) and TRBJ1-2; TRBD1 matches 11 bases. This CDR3 has 19 amino acids. Germline CDR1 is LGHDT and CDR2 is YNNKEL (reference sequence). With 5 bases clipped from V and 3 bases from J, the junction kept 17 bases outside the gene matches. The CDR3 reads CASSDTPGTGGWPDYGYTF. DNA of the CDR3: TGTGCCAGCAGCGATACACCCGGGACAGGGGGATGGCCTGACTATGGCTACACCTTC.

This chain links TRBV2 with TRBJ2-3; D perhaps matches TRBD2 (5 bases). V lost 3 bases, J lost 3 bases, and 10 bases lay in between. The CDR3 consists of 14 residues. Germline V gene sequence: CDR1 SNHLY, CDR2 FYNNEI. The CDR3 protein is CASSERVSTDTQYF. DNA of the CDR3: TGTGCCAGCAGTGAGCGGGTGTCGACAGATACGCAGTATTTT.

DNA of the CDR3: TGTGCCAGCAGCGGAGGACAGGGGGTAGGTCAGCCCCAGCATTTT. Encoded protein: CASSGGQGVGQPQHF. The chain employs TRBV2 and TRBJ1-5; 10 nucleotides match TRBD1. This CDR3 is 15 amino acids long. Germline V gives CDR1 SNHLY, CDR2 FYNNEI. J lost 6 bases, V lost 6 bases, and 8 bases had no gene match.

The rearrangement links TRBV19 to TRBJ2-5; TRBD2 aligns across 7 bases. This CDR3 is built from 14 residues. V gave up 7 bases and J gave up 5 bases; unmatched junction bases: 10. Germline CDR1 reads LNHDA; CDR2 reads SQIVND (reference sequence). The CDR3 bases are TGTGCCAGTAAAGAGCGGGGATCCTGGGAGACCCAGTACTTC. Its protein is CASKERGSWETQYF.

This chain uses TRBV5-4 with TRBJ2-5; 8 bases match TRBD2. Germline V lookup: CDR1 SGHNT, CDR2 YYREEE (reference sequence). The CDR3 totals 13 residues. Germline trimming cut 5 bases from V and 4 bases from J; bases unmatched to any gene: 4. The CDR3: CASRAGDPETQYF. CDR3 nucleotide sequence: TGTGCCAGCAGAGCGGGGGATCCAGAGACCCAGTACTTC.

The V gene is TRBV6-6, the J gene TRBJ2-3; possible D gene TRBD2, 5 bases. V lost 2 bases to trimming and J lost 2 bases, with 8 bases between them. The germline V gene has CDR1 MNHNY and CDR2 SVGAGI (reference sequence). The CDR3 totals 14 residues. CDR3 loop: CASSYERATDTQYF. The CDR3 nucleotides read TGTGCCAGCAGTTACGAGAGGGCCACAGATACGCAGTATTTT.

The chain uses TRBV5-6 and TRBJ2-7, with 10 nucleotides matching TRBD1. The CDR3 has 15 residues. CDR1 is SGHDT, CDR2 YYEEEE, per germline. The junction had 8 bases not matched to a gene; V was cut back by 2 bases and J by 6 bases. The CDR3 region has the DNA TGTGCCAGCAGCTTCGCCGGGACAGGGGTAAGCGAGCAGTACTTC. This sequence encodes CASSFAGTGVSEQYF.

The chain is built from TRBV7-2 and TRBJ1-6; tentatively, D is TRBD1 (5 bases). The V gene's germline CDR1 is SGHTA and CDR2 FQGNSA. This CDR3 comprises 15 residues. V was pared by 1 base and J by 10 bases, with 14 bases between. CDR3 loop: CASSLDSQGGSPLHF. Here the CDR3 DNA reads TGTGCCAGCAGCTTAGATTCCCAGGGAGGGTCACCCCTCCACTTT.

The DNA of the CDR3 is TGTGCCAGTAGTCCTTCCGGGACAGGCTCCTACAATGAGCAGTTCTTC. Protein sequence: CASSPSGTGSYNEQFF. The gene calls are TRBV19 and TRBJ2-1; 8 bases line up with TRBD1. Germline CDR1 reads LNHDA; CDR2 reads SQIVND (reference sequence). V was pared by 5 bases and J by 0 bases, with 6 bases of the junction left unmatched. This CDR3 is built from 16 residues.

The chain couples TRBV5-4 to TRBJ1-6, with TRBD1 matching 7 bases. This CDR3 is built from 15 residues. Looked up from germline, CDR1 is SGHNT and CDR2 is YYREEE (reference sequence). J lost 7 bases, V lost 4 bases, and 8 bases had no gene match. The DNA for the CDR3 is TGTGCCAGCAGCCCGCGGACAGGCGGGAATTCACCCCTCCACTTT. This translates into CASSPRTGGNSPLHF.

As regards this clone: The identical CDR3 is also encoded by other nucleotide sequences in the sample. The CDR3 DNA sequence: TGTGCCAGCCGCAGGGGGGACTATGGCTACACCTTC. The encoded protein is CASRRGDYGYTF. The V call is TRBV6-5, the J call TRBJ1-2; TRBD1 matches at 7 bases. Germline V gene data show CDR1 as MNHEY and CDR2 as SVGAGI. This CDR3 region has 12 residues. V shed 8 bases and J 3 bases; nucleotides not matched to a gene: 3.

V gene TRBV5-1 combines with J gene TRBJ1-4; 7 bases line up with TRBD1. The CDR3 is made up of 16 amino acids. V was pared by 4 bases and J by 2 bases, with 8 bases of the junction left unmatched. The germline gives CDR1 SGHRS, CDR2 YFSETQ. The chain's CDR3 is CASSRDSPRTNEKLFF. The CDR3 DNA follows: TGCGCCAGCAGCCGGGACAGCCCGAGGACTAATGAAAAACTGTTTTTT.

V usage is TRBV7-6 and J usage is TRBJ2-7; TRBD1 matches 8 bases. Germline loops: CDR1 SGHVS, CDR2 FNYEAQ. CDR3 length equals 13 residues. The J segment lost 6 bases and the V segment lost 5 bases, leaving 6 bases of the junction unmatched. CDR3 coding DNA: TGTGCCAGCAGCCTACGGACAGGGAGCGAGCAGTACTTC. The encoded protein is CASSLRTGSEQYF.

The chain employs TRBV5-4 and TRBJ2-7; D perhaps matches TRBD2 (6 bases). The CDR3 spans 15 residues. Germline V gene sequence: CDR1 SGHNT, CDR2 YYREEE (reference sequence). V gave up 6 bases and J gave up 1 base, with 17 bases separating them. The chain's CDR3 is CASTPTVGGSYEQYF. Written as DNA, the CDR3 is TGTGCCAGCACTCCTACTGTTGGGGGGTCCTACGAGCAGTACTTC.

The chain couples TRBV19 to TRBJ2-7, with 7 bases matching TRBD1. This CDR3 has 13 residues. The germline CDR1 and CDR2 sequences are LNHDA and SQIVND (reference sequence). With 6 bases clipped from V and 6 bases from J, the junction kept 8 bases outside the gene matches. This chain's CDR3 is CASSPTGYSEQYF. The CDR3, as DNA: TGTGCCAGTAGCCCGACAGGGTACTCCGAGCAGTACTTC.

This chain connects TRBV4-2 to TRBJ1-1, with 9 bases matching TRBD1. CDR1 and CDR2 (germline): LGHNA, YNFKEQ. This CDR3 is built from 14 residues. Trimming at V came to 4 bases and at J to 0 bases, leaving 0 bases not matched to a gene. This CDR3 reads CASSRQGVNTEAFF. The CDR3, as DNA: TGTGCCAGCAGCCGACAGGGGGTGAACACTGAAGCTTTCTTT.

This clone was found once. The gene calls are TRBV11-2 and TRBJ2-7; D gene unclear. CDR1 SGHAT and CDR2 FQNNGV come from the germline V gene. V was clipped by 5 bases and J by 2 bases, with 4 bases between them. This CDR3 has 11 amino acids. The CDR3 nucleotides read TGTGCCAGCAGCGACACCTACGAGCAGTACTTC. It is translated as CASSDTYEQYF.

This chain connects TRBV9 to TRBJ2-3, with 9 bases identical to TRBD2. Germline V CDR1 and CDR2: SGDLS, YYNGEE. The CDR3 runs 14 residues. The V segment lost 4 bases and the J segment 8 bases; nucleotides outside the gene matches: 8. The CDR3 region has the DNA TGTGCCAGCAGCCGCGGGGGGGCCGCAGGTACGCAGTATTTT. Protein sequence: CASSRGGAAGTQYF.

The chain employs TRBV5-1 and TRBJ1-4; 9 bases line up with TRBD1. The CDR3 loop spans 13 amino acids. CDR1 and CDR2 from the germline V gene are SGHRS and YFSETQ. The V and J ends lost 6 bases and 6 bases, in that order; junction bases with no gene match: 3. This CDR3 reads CASTQGAYEKLFF. The DNA of the CDR3 is TGCGCCAGCACACAGGGGGCCTATGAAAAACTGTTTTTT.

This clone was seen just once. This sequence joins TRBV5-8 and TRBJ2-5; TRBD1 matches at 12 bases. The germline CDR1 and CDR2 sequences are SGHTS and YDEGEE. This CDR3 contains 16 residues. The V gene end was trimmed by 2 bases and the J gene end by 6 bases; junction bases not matched to a gene: 8. For the CDR3, the DNA is TGTGCCAGCAGCTTTCCCGGGACAGGGGGCGGGAAGACCCAGTACTTC. This codes for CASSFPGTGGGKTQYF.

V is TRBV12-3 or TRBV12-4 and J is TRBJ1-4, with TRBD1 as a possible D gene (5 bases). V lost 1 base and J lost 8, with 8 bases in between. This CDR3 has 13 amino acids. Here the CDR3 reads CASSLGQKEKLFF. The CDR3 bases are TGTGCCAGCAGTTTAGGACAGAAAGAAAAACTGTTTTTT.

The V and J genes are TRBV9 and TRBJ1-1, with D perhaps matching TRBD1 (5 bases). Germline V gives CDR1 SGDLS, CDR2 YYNGEE. The CDR3 loop spans 15 amino acids. V lost 0 bases and J 3 bases, leaving 12 bases between the germline ends. CDR3 DNA sequence: TGTGCCAGCAGCGTAGAGCCAGGGTGGGACACTGAAGCTTTCTTT. This codes for CASSVEPGWDTEAFF.

The gene calls are TRBV5-4 and TRBJ2-3; D may be TRBD2 (7 bases). Trimming removed 4 bases from V and 5 bases from J, with 17 bases in between. Germline CDR1 is SGHNT and CDR2 is YYREEE (reference sequence). The CDR3 runs 15 residues. The CDR3 bases are TGTGCCAGCAGCCCTGAGGGTAGGGGGGGAGATACGCAGTATTTT. This encodes CASSPEGRGGDTQYF.

In this sample, this clone turned up once. This sequence joins TRBV2 and TRBJ2-5, with TRBD2 matching 10 bases. V gave up 6 bases and J gave up 6 bases; unmatched junction bases: 13. The CDR3 covers 16 residues. Germline V CDR1 and CDR2: SNHLY, FYNNEI. The CDR3 bases are TGTGCCAGCAGCGGGACTAGCGCCCTGCAGGGACAGACCCAGTACTTC. Protein product: CASSGTSALQGQTQYF.

The genes are TRBV11-3 and TRBJ1-1, with 11 nucleotides matching TRBD1. The length of the CDR3 is 15 residues. Germline V gives CDR1 SGHNT, CDR2 YENEEA. With 5 bases clipped from V and 2 bases from J, the junction kept 4 bases outside the gene matches. The CDR3 protein is CASSGGQGANTEAFF. For the CDR3, the DNA is TGTGCCAGCAGCGGAGGACAGGGGGCTAACACTGAAGCTTTCTTT. The whole variable domain, remainder taken from reference TRBV11-3 and TRBJ1-1, is EAGVVQSPRYKIIEKKQPVAFWCNPISGHNTLYWYLQNLGQGPELLIRYENEEAVDDSQLPKDRFSAERLKGVDSTLKIQPAELGDSAVYLCASSGGQGANTEAFFGQGTRLTVV.